Each of the 8 T cell receptor beta chains below was sequenced from the same sample in a study of cytomegalovirus exposure and HLA in healthy donors. Primers: 60 Vbeta forward and 13 Jbeta reverse. This table comes from immunoSEQ multiplex PCR, and its TCRdb copy is limited to in-frame clones, with some not included. The sample records approximately 190,000 clones, 82% being singletons. Sequenced sample: PBMCs. These receptors all come from a woman aged 18-35 years in good health and CMV-seronegative.

CDR3 region: CASSGLAGPYEQYF. CDR3 nucleotides: TGTGCCAGCAGCGGACTAGCGGGGCCCTACGAGCAGTACTTC. The gene calls are TRBV7-9 and TRBJ2-7, with 12 bases identical to TRBD2. V was pared by 5 bases and J by 2 bases, with 1 base of the junction left unmatched. This CDR3 region has 14 residues. CDR1 SEHNR and CDR2 FQNEAQ come from the germline V gene (reference sequence).

The chain is built from TRBV6-5 and TRBJ2-5, with 10 bases identical to TRBD1. The J call may be wrong; the DNA end is better matched by TRBJ2-7. Germline V gives CDR1 MNHEY, CDR2 SVGAGI. This CDR3 contains 13 residues. The CDR3: CASSRGQGFEQYF. CDR3 bases: TGTGCCAGCAGCAGGGGACAGGGGTTCGAGCAGTACTTC.

V usage is TRBV7-8 and J usage is TRBJ2-3; the D gene is possibly TRBD1 (6 bases). The CDR3 has 13 residues. Germline loops: CDR1 SGHVS, CDR2 FQNEAQ. V lost 8 bases and J 0 bases, leaving 9 bases between the germline ends. The CDR3 protein is CASGTSSTDTQYF. The CDR3 bases are TGTGCCAGCGGGACATCTAGCACAGATACGCAGTATTTT. Full variable domain (rest looked up from reference TRBV7-8 and TRBJ2-3): GAGVSQSPRYKVAKRGQDVALRCDPISGHVSLFWYQQALGQGPEFLTYFQNEAQLDKSGLPSDRFFAERPEGSVSTLKIQRTQQEDSAVYLCASGTSSTDTQYFGPGTRLTVL.

As for this clone: One junction end does not reproduce the germline sequence, and a read error may be involved. The gene calls are TRBV14 and TRBJ2-7; tentatively, D is TRBD2 (5 bases). This CDR3 region has 15 residues. Germline V gene sequence: CDR1 SGHDN, CDR2 FVKESK. The CDR3 spells CVSSQGLSSSYEQYF. CDR3 sequence (DNA): TGTGTCAGCAGCCAAGGACTCTCGAGCTCCTACGAGCAGTACTTC.

The chain carries TRBV19 and TRBJ2-7, with 10 bases identical to TRBD1. This CDR3 is 14 amino acids long. The V and J ends lost 4 bases and 11 bases, in that order; junction bases with no gene match: 11. In germline, CDR1 is LNHDA, CDR2 SQIVND (reference sequence). The CDR3 coding sequence is TGTGCCAGTAGTAGCAGGGACAGGGGAGTACCTAAGTACTTC. Translating it yields CASSSRDRGVPKYF. The full variable domain, with the rest looked up from reference TRBV19 and TRBJ2-7, is DGGITQSPKYLFRKEGQNVTLSCEQNLNHDAMYWYRQDPGQGLRLIYYSQIVNDFQKGDIAEGYSVSREKKESFPLTVTSAQKNPTAFYLCASSSRDRGVPKYFGPGTRLTVT.

The CDR3: CASSLSGTGRSGYTF. DNA of the CDR3: TGTGCCAGCAGTTTAAGCGGGACGGGACGCTCTGGCTACACCTTC. This chain links TRBV28 with TRBJ1-2, with a weak D call TRBD1 (5 bases). The CDR3 is 15 residues long. The V end lost 2 bases, the J end lost 7 bases, and 17 bases lay between the germline ends. The germline CDR1 and CDR2 sequences are MDHEN and SYDVKM.

The gene calls are TRBV10-3 and TRBJ1-6; TRBD1 matches 7 bases. Trimming removed 2 bases from V and 0 bases from J; junction bases left unmatched: 4. This CDR3 spans 17 amino acids. Germline V lookup: CDR1 ENHRY, CDR2 SYGVKD. CDR3 nucleotide sequence: TGTGCCATCAGTGAGCTACAGGGGAGCTCCTATAATTCACCCCTCCACTTT. Its translation: CAISELQGSSYNSPLHF.

The sample holds one count of this clone. This rearrangement joins TRBV5-3 to TRBJ1-5, with 11 bases fitting TRBD1. TRBV5-3 has ORF status, its function being uncertain. Losses at the gene ends were 0 bases for V and 2 bases for J; bases not matched to a gene: 7. The CDR3 covers 18 residues. CDR3 sequence reads: CARSLGGQGDVGNQPQHF. The CDR3 DNA sequence: TGTGCCAGAAGCTTGGGGGGACAGGGGGACGTGGGCAATCAGCCCCAGCATTTT.